Sequencing of this TCR beta chain was carried out in a study of T cells in Graves' hyperthyroidism and ophthalmopathy. Study-level information: Before any treatment, at initial diagnosis, peripheral blood was collected.

Notes on this clonotype: Its specificity is not known.

TCR beta CDR3 region amplification was performed from RNA transcripts. TCR CDR3 regions were first amplified by RT-PCR with HTBI primers. MiXCR, run by TCRdb on the multiplex PCR reads, gives a single entry per CDR3 protein. Of about 420,000 distinct CDR3 sequences in the sample, roughly 13% were seen once. Study-wide results and caveats: It was a median 6.5 months before onset that the model predicted ophthalmopathy.

Looked up from germline, CDR1 is SQVTM and CDR2 is ANQGSEA. The CDR3 consists of 14 residues. Trimming left V 7 bases short and J 0 bases short, with 13 bases between. Exclusion criteria comprised uncontrolled infection, other autoimmune disease, pregnancy or lactation. The PBMCs had their origin in approximately 10 ml of fresh peripheral blood. The sample comprised blood. The origin of this receptor is a woman under 30 with Graves' hyperthyroidism. This chain links TRBV29-1 with TRBJ2-1; tentatively, D is TRBD2 (6 bases). This CDR3 reads CSANQRVSYNEQFF. CDR3 nucleotide sequence: TGCAGCGCTAACCAGCGGGTCTCCTACAATGAGCAGTTCTTC.